Given below is one T cell receptor (beta chain) in context. Authors' processing steps: Estimation of nucleated cell counts was performed using reference gene primer amplification. TCRdb keeps only in-frame clones here, not all; method: immunoSEQ multiplex PCR. The DNA was the basis for D and trimming; V, J and clone size are from that table. The sample records about 480,000 clones, less than 90% being singletons. The data were taken from a study of blood T cell repertoires in COVID-19. As for the study in general: Collection of acute and convalescent COVID-19 samples took place in the United States, Italy and Spain. From T cells, B-cell-depleted T cells, or PBMCs came the material, which was cDNA or gDNA.

The Seattle patients joined while their infection was active and were tracked longitudinally afterward. There are 14 residues in the CDR3. V lost 2 bases and J lost 8, with 12 bases in between. Germline CDR1 reads MGHRA; CDR2 reads YSYEKL. This TCR came from a woman between 50 and 59 years old with COVID-19, enrolled during active disease. V gene TRBV4-1 combines with J gene TRBJ1-4; D is perhaps TRBD1 (5 bases). Sequencing was performed on peripheral blood. CDR3 coding DNA: TGCGCCAGCAGCCAACCTCAGGGAGGCGAAAAACTGTTTTTT. This translates into CASSQPQGGEKLFF.